The present TCR beta chain was sequenced within a study of shared clonotypes between healthy human individuals. Method: immunoSEQ multiplex PCR; TCRdb's copy keeps in-frame clones and lacks some. The repertoire holds 2 million or so clones, with 90% to 95% as singletons. This CDR3 region has 16 residues. The germline CDR1 and CDR2 sequences are LGHNA and YSLEER. The ends were cut back, 0 bases at V and 6 bases at J, with 18 bases in the middle. The sample was naive CD4+ T cells sorted from blood. Subset in this sample: CD45RA+ positively selected. This receptor was obtained from a man younger than 35 in good health. The chain is built from TRBV4-3 and TRBJ2-7; possibly TRBD2 for D (5 bases). The CDR3 loop is CASSQEILEGPSEQYF. DNA of the CDR3: TGCGCCAGCAGCCAAGAGATACTAGAGGGCCCCTCCGAGCAGTACTTC.